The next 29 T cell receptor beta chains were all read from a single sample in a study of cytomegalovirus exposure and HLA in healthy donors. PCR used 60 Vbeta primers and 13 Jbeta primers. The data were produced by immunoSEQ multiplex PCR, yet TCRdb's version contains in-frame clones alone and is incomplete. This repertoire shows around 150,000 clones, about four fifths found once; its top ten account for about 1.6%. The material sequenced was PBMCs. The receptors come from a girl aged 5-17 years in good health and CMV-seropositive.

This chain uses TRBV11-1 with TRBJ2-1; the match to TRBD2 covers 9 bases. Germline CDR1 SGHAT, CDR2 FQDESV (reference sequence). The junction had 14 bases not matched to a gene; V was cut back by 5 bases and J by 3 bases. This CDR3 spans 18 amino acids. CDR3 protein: CASSRSSIAGAFYNEQFF. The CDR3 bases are TGTGCCAGCAGCCGTTCGAGTATAGCGGGGGCCTTCTACAATGAGCAGTTCTTC.

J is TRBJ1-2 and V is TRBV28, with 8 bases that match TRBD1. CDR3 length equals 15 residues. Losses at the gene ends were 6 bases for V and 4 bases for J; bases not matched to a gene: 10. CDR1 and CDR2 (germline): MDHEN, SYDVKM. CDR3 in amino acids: CASRGFGTGLYGYTF. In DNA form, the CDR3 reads TGTGCCAGCAGGGGATTCGGGACAGGACTCTATGGCTACACCTTC.

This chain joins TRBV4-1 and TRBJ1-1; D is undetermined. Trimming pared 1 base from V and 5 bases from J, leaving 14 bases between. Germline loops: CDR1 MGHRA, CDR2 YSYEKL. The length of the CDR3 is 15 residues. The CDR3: CASSQGRQVGTEAFF. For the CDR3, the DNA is TGCGCCAGCAGCCAAGGAAGGCAGGTTGGGACTGAAGCTTTCTTT.

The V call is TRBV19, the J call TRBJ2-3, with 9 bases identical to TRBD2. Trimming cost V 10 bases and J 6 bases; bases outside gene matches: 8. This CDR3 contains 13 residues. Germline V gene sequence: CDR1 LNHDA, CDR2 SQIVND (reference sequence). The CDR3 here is CATRLAAQDTQYF. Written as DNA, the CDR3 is TGTGCCACCCGACTAGCGGCCCAGGATACGCAGTATTTT. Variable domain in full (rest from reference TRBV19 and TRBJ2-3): DGGITQSPKYLFRKEGQNVTLSCEQNLNHDAMYWYRQDPGQGLRLIYYSQIVNDFQKGDIAEGYSVSREKKESFPLTVTSAQKNPTAFYLCATRLAAQDTQYFGPGTRLTVL.

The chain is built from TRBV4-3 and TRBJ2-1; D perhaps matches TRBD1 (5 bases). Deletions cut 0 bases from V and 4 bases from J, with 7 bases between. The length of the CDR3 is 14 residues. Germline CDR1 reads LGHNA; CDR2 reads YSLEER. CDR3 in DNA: TGCGCCAGCAGCCAAGACAGGGTTTACAATGAGCAGTTCTTC. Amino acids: CASSQDRVYNEQFF.

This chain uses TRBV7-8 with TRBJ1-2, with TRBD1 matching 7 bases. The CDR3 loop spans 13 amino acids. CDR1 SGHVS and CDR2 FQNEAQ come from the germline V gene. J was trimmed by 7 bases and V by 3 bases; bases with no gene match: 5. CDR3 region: CASSFDRDSGYTF. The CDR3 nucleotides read TGTGCCAGCAGCTTCGACAGGGACAGTGGCTACACCTTC.

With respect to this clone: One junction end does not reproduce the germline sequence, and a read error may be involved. The CDR3 sequence: CATSRAGVFGYTF. DNA of the CDR3: TGTGCCACCAGTAGAGCAGGGGTCTTCGGCTACACCTTC. V usage is TRBV15 and J usage is TRBJ1-2; D possibly corresponds to TRBD1 (6 bases). Looked up from germline, CDR1 is LNHNV and CDR2 is YYDKDF (reference sequence). CDR3 length: 13 amino acids.

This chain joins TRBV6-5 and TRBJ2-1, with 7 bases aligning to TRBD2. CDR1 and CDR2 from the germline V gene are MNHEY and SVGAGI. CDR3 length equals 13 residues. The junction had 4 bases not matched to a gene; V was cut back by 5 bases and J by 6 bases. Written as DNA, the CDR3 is TGTGCCAGCAGTCCTCGACTAGCCAATGAGCAGTTCTTC. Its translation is CASSPRLANEQFF.

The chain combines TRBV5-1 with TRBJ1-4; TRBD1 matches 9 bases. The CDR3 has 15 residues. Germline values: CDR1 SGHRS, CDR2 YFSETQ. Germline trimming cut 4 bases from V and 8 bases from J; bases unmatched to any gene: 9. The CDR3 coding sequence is TGCGCCAGCAGCATACAGGGACAGGGAGAGGAAAAACTGTTTTTT. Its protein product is CASSIQGQGEEKLFF.

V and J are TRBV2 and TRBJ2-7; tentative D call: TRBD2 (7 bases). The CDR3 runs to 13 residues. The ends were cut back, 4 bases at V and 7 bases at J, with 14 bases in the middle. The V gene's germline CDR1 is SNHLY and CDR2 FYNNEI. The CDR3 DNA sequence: TGTGCCAGCAGTGGAGGGGGGGCTGATGAGCAGTACTTC. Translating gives CASSGGGADEQYF. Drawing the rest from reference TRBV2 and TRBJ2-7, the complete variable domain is EPEVTQTPSHQVTQMGQEVILRCVPISNHLYFYWYRQILGQKVEFLVSFYNNEISEKSEIFDDQFSVERPDGSNFTLKIRSTKLEDSAMYFCASSGGGADEQYFGPGTRLTVT.

CDR3 sequence reads: CASSSISGVNEQYF. The CDR3 nucleotides read TGCGCCAGCAGTTCCATTAGCGGGGTCAACGAGCAGTACTTC. The V gene is TRBV10-1, the J gene TRBJ2-7; 8 positions match TRBD2. Germline CDR1 WNHNN, CDR2 SYGVQD (reference sequence). CDR3 length: 14 residues. V dropped 5 bases and J dropped 5; count of bases not matched to a gene: 8.

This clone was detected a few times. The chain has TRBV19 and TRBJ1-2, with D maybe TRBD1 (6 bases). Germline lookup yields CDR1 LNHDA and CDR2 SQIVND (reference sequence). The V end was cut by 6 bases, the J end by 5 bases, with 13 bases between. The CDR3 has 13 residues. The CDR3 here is CASRTDSDYGYTF. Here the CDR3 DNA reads TGTGCCAGTAGAACGGACAGTGATTATGGCTACACCTTC.

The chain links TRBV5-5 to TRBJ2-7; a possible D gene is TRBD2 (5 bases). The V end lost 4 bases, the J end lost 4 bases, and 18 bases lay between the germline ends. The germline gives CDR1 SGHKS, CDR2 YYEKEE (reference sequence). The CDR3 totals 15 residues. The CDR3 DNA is TGTGCCAGCAGCCTAGCAAGCCAGGACTTATACGAGCAGTACTTC. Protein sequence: CASSLASQDLYEQYF.

For the CDR3, the DNA is TGTGCCAGCAGCGTCACCGGTTTAGCCAAAAACATTCAGTACTTC. Translating it yields CASSVTGLAKNIQYF. The chain carries TRBV9 and TRBJ2-4; no definite D call. Trimming took off 2 bases at V and 0 bases at J, with 9 bases between the two ends. The CDR3 has 15 amino acids. CDR1 SGDLS and CDR2 YYNGEE come from the germline V gene.

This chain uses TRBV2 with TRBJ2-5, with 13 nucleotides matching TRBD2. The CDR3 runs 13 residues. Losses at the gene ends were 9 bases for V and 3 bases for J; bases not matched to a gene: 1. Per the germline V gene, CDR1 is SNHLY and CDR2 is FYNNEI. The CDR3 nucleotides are TGTGCCAGTGGGACTAGCGGGGAAGAGACCCAGTACTTC. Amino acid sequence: CASGTSGEETQYF.

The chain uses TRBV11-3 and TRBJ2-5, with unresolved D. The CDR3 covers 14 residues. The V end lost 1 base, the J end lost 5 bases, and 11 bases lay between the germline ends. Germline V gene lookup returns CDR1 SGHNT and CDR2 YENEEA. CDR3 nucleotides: TGTGCCAGCAGCTTAGGCGGTACTGAGGAGACCCAGTACTTC. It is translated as CASSLGGTEETQYF.

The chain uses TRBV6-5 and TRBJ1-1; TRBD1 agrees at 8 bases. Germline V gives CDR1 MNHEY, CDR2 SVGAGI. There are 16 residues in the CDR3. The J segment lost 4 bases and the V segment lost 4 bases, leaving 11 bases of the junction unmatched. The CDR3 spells CASSSPTGAFRTEAFF. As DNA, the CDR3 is TGTGCCAGCAGTTCACCGACAGGGGCCTTTCGCACTGAAGCTTTCTTT.

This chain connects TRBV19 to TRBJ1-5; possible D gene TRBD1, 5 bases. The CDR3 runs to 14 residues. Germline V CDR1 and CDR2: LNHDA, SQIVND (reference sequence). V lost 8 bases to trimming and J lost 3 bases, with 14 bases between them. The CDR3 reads CASCDRPYNQPQHF. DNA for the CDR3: TGTGCCAGTTGTGACAGACCATACAATCAGCCCCAGCATTTT.

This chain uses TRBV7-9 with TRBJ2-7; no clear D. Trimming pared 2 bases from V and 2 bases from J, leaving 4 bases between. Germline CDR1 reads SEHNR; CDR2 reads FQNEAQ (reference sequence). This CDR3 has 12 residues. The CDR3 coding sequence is TGTGCCAGCAGCTTAACTGCCTACGAGCAGTACTTC. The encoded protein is CASSLTAYEQYF.

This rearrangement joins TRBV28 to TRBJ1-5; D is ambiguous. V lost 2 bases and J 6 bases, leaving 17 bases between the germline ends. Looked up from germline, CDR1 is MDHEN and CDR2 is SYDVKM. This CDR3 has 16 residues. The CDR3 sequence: CASSLRLWALGQPQHF. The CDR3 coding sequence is TGTGCCAGCAGTTTAAGGCTCTGGGCTTTGGGTCAGCCCCAGCATTTT. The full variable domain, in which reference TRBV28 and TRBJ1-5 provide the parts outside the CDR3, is DVKVTQSSRYLVKRTGEKVFLECVQDMDHENMFWYRQDPGLGLRLIYFSYDVKMKEKGDIPEGYSVSREKKERFSLILESASTNQTSMYLCASSLRLWALGQPQHFGDGTRLSIL.

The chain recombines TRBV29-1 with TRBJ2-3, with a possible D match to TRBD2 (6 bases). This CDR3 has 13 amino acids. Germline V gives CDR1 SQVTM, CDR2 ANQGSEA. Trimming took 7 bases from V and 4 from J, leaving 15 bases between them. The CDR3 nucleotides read TGCAGCGCCTCGGACTATAGCGCAGATACGCAGTATTTT. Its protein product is CSASDYSADTQYF.

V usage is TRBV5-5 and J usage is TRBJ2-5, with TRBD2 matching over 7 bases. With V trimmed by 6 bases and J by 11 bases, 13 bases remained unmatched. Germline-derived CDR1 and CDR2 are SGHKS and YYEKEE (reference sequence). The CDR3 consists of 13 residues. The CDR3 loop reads CASTLTRAGAQYF. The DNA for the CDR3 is TGTGCCAGCACCCTAACGCGGGCGGGAGCTCAGTACTTC.

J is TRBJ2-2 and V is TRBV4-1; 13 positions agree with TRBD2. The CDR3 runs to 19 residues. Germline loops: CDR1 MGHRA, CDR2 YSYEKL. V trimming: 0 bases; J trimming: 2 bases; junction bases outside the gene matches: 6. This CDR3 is CASSQDLSGLAGNTGELFF. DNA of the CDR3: TGCGCCAGCAGCCAAGATCTGTCGGGACTAGCGGGAAACACCGGGGAGCTGTTTTTT.

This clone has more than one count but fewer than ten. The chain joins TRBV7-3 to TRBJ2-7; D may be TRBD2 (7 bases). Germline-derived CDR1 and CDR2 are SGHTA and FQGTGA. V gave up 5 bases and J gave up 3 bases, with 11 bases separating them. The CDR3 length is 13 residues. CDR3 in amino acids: CASSLGGGYEQYF. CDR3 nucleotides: TGTGCCAGCAGCCTAGGGGGGGGCTACGAGCAGTACTTC.

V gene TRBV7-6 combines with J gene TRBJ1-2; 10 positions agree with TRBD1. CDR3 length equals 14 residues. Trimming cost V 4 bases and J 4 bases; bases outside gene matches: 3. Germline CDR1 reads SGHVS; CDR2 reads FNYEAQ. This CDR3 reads CASSSGQGTYGYTF. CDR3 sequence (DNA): TGTGCCAGCAGCTCGGGACAGGGGACCTATGGCTACACCTTC.

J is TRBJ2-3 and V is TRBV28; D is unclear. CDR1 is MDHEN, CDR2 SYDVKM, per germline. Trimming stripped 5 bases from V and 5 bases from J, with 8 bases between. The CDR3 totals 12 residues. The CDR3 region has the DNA TGTGCCAGCAGTCTCACTATAGATACGCAGTATTTT. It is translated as CASSLTIDTQYF.

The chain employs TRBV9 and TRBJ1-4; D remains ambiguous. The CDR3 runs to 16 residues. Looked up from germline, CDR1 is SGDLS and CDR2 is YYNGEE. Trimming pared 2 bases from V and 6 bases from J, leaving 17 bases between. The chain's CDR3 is CASSVSGVKRHEKLFF. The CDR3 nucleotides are TGTGCCAGCAGCGTCTCCGGGGTCAAAAGACATGAAAAACTGTTTTTT.

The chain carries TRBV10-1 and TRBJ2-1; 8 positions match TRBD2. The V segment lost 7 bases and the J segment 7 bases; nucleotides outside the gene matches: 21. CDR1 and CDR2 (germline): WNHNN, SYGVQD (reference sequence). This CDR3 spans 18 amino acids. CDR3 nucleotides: TGCGCCAGCACCACACCCCTGGGGTCGGGGGGGCCTACGAATGAGCAGTTCTTC. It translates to CASTTPLGSGGPTNEQFF.

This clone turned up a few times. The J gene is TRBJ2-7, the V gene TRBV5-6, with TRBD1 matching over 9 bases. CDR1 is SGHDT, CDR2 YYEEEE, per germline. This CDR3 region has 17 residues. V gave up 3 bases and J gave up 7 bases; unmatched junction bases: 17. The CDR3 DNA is TGTGCCAGCAGCTCCCCGGGACAGGGTTTCCCGCCCAGGGAGCAGTACTTC. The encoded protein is CASSSPGQGFPPREQYF.